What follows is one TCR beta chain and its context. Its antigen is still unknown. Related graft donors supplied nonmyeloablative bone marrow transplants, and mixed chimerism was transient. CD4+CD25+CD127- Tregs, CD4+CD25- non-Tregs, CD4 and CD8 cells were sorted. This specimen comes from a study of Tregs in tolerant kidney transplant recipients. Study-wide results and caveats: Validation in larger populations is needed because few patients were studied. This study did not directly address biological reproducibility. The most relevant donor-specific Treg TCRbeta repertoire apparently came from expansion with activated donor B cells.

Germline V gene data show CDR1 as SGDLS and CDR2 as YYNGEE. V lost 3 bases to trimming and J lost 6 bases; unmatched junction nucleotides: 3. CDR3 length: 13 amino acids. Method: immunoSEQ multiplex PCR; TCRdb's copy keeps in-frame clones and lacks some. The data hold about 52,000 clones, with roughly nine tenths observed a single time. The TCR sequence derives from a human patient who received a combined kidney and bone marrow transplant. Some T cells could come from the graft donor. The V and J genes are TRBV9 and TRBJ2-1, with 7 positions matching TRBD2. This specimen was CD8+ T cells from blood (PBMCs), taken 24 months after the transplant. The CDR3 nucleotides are TGTGCCAGCAGCGGTGGACTAGTCAATGAGCAGTTCTTC. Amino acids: CASSGGLVNEQFF.